Sequencing of this TCR beta chain was carried out in a study of response to subunit inactivated influenza vaccine. Study-wide results and caveats: Researchers suggested that each seasonal influenza vaccination recruits few new T cells.

The CDR3 is 13 amino acids. Unmatched junction bases numbered 3, after V lost 6 bases and J lost 5 bases. Germline V CDR1 and CDR2: SNHLY, FYNNEI. This clonotype was found a few times. No antigen is known for it. TCRdb redid the calling of the RT-PCR reads with MiXCR, one entry per CDR3 protein. The table has fewer than 600,000 distinct CDR3 sequences, less than 7.5% seen once. The sequencing used PBMCs from blood, collected less than 30 months after vaccination. The chain links TRBV2 to TRBJ1-5, with 8 bases fitting TRBD1. The receptor's source is a man aged 45 to 75 who received an inactivated influenza vaccine. CDR3 loop: CASREDRDQPQHF. DNA for the CDR3: TGTGCCAGCAGAGAGGACAGGGATCAGCCCCAGCATTTT.